These 13 T cell receptor beta chains came from one sample sequenced in a study of cytotoxic CD8 clonotypes in ibrutinib-treated CLL. Using immunoSEQ multiplex PCR, the repertoire was profiled, and TCRdb retains in-frame clones only, with some absent. The sample shows around 310,000 clones, around four fifths of them seen only once. The sample here was PBMCs, taken before ibrutinib treatment. These receptors were taken from a human donor with chronic lymphocytic leukemia.

This clone appeared a few times. This chain connects TRBV2 to TRBJ1-2; D remains unclear. CDR3 length: 13 amino acids. Germline assignment: CDR1 SNHLY and CDR2 FYNNEI. The ends were cut back, 8 bases at V and 7 bases at J, with 17 bases in the middle. CDR3 sequence reads: CASSLGESSGYTF. CDR3 in DNA: TGTGCCAGCTCCTTGGGCGAGTCAAGTGGCTACACCTTC.

V gene TRBV30 combines with J gene TRBJ2-7; the D gene is possibly TRBD1 (6 bases). The germline V and J ends were trimmed by 1 base and 5 bases, with 9 bases remaining between them. In germline, CDR1 is GTSNPN, CDR2 SVGIG (reference sequence). The CDR3 extends over 12 amino acids. The CDR3 coding sequence is TGTGCCTGGAGTGGCAACAGGGACGAGCAGTACTTC. This translates into CAWSGNRDEQYF.

The chain employs TRBV13 and TRBJ2-6; a possible D gene is TRBD1 (6 bases). V shed 2 bases and J shed 2 bases, with 13 bases lying between them. This CDR3 comprises 17 residues. Germline V lookup: CDR1 PRHDT, CDR2 FYEKMQ (reference sequence). The CDR3 sequence: CASSLFGRGTGANVLTF. The CDR3 bases are TGTGCCAGCAGCTTATTCGGCAGGGGAACTGGGGCCAACGTCCTGACTTTC.

The rearrangement joins TRBV9 to TRBJ1-2; D is unresolved. Germline V gene data show CDR1 as SGDLS and CDR2 as YYNGEE. The ends were cut back, 4 bases at V and 8 bases at J, with 21 bases in the middle. The length of the CDR3 is 15 residues. Written as DNA, the CDR3 is TGTGCCAGCAGCACCAAGGACGGGCGGGTCTTGGGCTACACCTTC. Translating gives CASSTKDGRVLGYTF.

The genes are TRBV7-2 and TRBJ2-7; a weak D match, TRBD1 (6 bases). There are 15 residues in the CDR3. CDR1 and CDR2 (germline): SGHTA, FQGNSA. Trimming shortened V by 3 bases and J by 3 bases, and 15 bases separated the two germline ends. The CDR3 protein is CASSFPDRFFYEQYF. The CDR3 region has the DNA TGTGCCAGCAGCTTTCCGGACAGATTTTTCTACGAGCAGTACTTC.

V and J are TRBV5-1 and TRBJ2-2; D is unclear. From germline, CDR1 is SGHRS and CDR2 YFSETQ. The CDR3 extends over 11 amino acids. V dropped 5 bases and J dropped 6 bases, with 5 bases sitting between them. In nucleotides, the CDR3 is TGCGCCAGCAGAATAGCCGGGGAGCTGTTTTTT. It codes for CASRIAGELFF.

J is TRBJ2-2 and V is TRBV2; D unclear. V gave up 0 bases and J gave up 5 bases, with 10 bases separating them. CDR1 is SNHLY, CDR2 FYNNEI, per germline. The CDR3 runs to 15 residues. DNA for the CDR3: TGTGCCAGCAGTGAAGCTACAGCATTTACCGGGGAGCTGTTTTTT. Protein product: CASSEATAFTGELFF. Full variable domain (outside the CDR3, taken from reference TRBV2 and TRBJ2-2): EPEVTQTPSHQVTQMGQEVILRCVPISNHLYFYWYRQILGQKVEFLVSFYNNEISEKSEIFDDQFSVERPDGSNFTLKIRSTKLEDSAMYFCASSEATAFTGELFFGEGSRLTVL.

The chain employs TRBV5-4 and TRBJ2-7; D uncertain. Germline CDR1 is SGHNT and CDR2 is YYREEE (reference sequence). The CDR3 extends over 14 amino acids. Trimming shortened V by 0 bases and J by 5 bases, and 12 bases separated the two germline ends. The CDR3 spells CASSLAGGADEQYF. CDR3 coding DNA: TGTGCCAGCAGCTTGGCGGGTGGAGCTGACGAGCAGTACTTC.

The chain has TRBV27 and TRBJ2-7; possibly TRBD1 or TRBD2 for D (5 bases each). The CDR3 extends over 16 amino acids. Per germline, CDR1 MNHEY and CDR2 SMNVEV (reference sequence). Trimming took 6 bases from V and 0 from J, leaving 18 bases between them. The CDR3 loop reads CASSPPEGRYSYEQYF. CDR3 coding DNA: TGTGCCAGCAGCCCACCCGAGGGGCGATACTCCTACGAGCAGTACTTC.

The chain couples TRBV9 to TRBJ2-6; D not resolved. Germline CDR1 and CDR2: SGDLS and YYNGEE. The CDR3 spans 17 residues. Trimming shortened V by 2 bases and J by 0 bases, and 12 bases separated the two germline ends. The CDR3: CASSVRDWNSGANVLTF. The CDR3, as DNA: TGTGCCAGCAGCGTGAGAGACTGGAACTCTGGGGCCAACGTCCTGACTTTC.

The rearrangement joins TRBV28 to TRBJ1-2; TRBD1 matches at 8 bases. The CDR3 length is 14 residues. Trimming at V came to 7 bases and at J to 4 bases, leaving 8 bases not matched to a gene. The germline V gene encodes CDR1 MDHEN and CDR2 SYDVKM. CDR3 sequence reads: CASISGGTVYGYTF. CDR3 DNA: TGTGCCAGCATATCAGGGGGCACGGTCTATGGCTACACCTTC.

J is TRBJ2-6 and V is TRBV28; D possibly corresponds to TRBD1 (6 bases). The CDR3 sequence is 18 residues long. Trimming pared 2 bases from V and 4 bases from J, leaving 18 bases between. Germline V gene data show CDR1 as MDHEN and CDR2 as SYDVKM. The CDR3 sequence is CASSLDRTTVLGANVLTF. CDR3 DNA: TGTGCCAGCAGTTTAGACAGGACGACAGTTTTGGGGGCCAACGTCCTGACTTTC.

This clone was seen a few times. The V gene is TRBV4-2, the J gene TRBJ1-1, with D hard to call. Trimming pared 0 bases from V and 3 bases from J, leaving 8 bases between. The germline CDR1 and CDR2 sequences are LGHNA and YNFKEQ. This CDR3 region has 14 residues. In DNA form, the CDR3 reads TGTGCCAGCAGCCAAGAAAAGGATGACACTGAAGCTTTCTTT. Amino acid sequence: CASSQEKDDTEAFF.